These T cell receptor beta chains were read from a single sample in a study of CD39 and CD103 CD8 tumor-infiltrating T cells. Only in-frame clones appear in the TCRdb table, and some are missing; sequencing was by immunoSEQ multiplex PCR. The table has about 3,400 clones, less than 65% seen once. The sequenced sample was CD39- CD103- CD8+ T cells sorted from the tumor. These receptors all stem from a human donor with head and neck squamous cell carcinoma. The conserved cysteine and the conserved F or W are not part of the CDR3 here. Size is stated for part of the rows, as once, few or many counts, or as a class when the clone is expanded.

TRBV4-3	-	TRBJ2-1	ASSLRYNEQF
TRBV4-2	-	TRBJ2-2	ASELTGGLHNTGELF
TRBV28	few	TRBJ2-7	ASGGDWTYEQY
TRBV13	-	TRBJ1-5	ASSLGGRSNQPQH
TRBV7-8	-	TRBJ2-7	ASSPGPWEQY
TRBV14	-	TRBJ2-5	ASSEARLGGLKETQY
TRBV2	-	TRBJ1-4	ASMQGDSMIEKLF
TRBV14	-	TRBJ2-1	ASSQEGTGIYNEQF
TRBV9	-	TRBJ1-3	ASRGAGNTIY
TRBV7-9	-	TRBJ2-5	ASSQQGRGETQY
TRBV4-1	-	TRBJ1-5	ASSHPDGLSNQPQH
TRBV27	-	TRBJ1-2	ASSEGRGSSYT
TRBV13	-	TRBJ2-5	ASRGLASQETQY
TRBV6-1	medium-sized	TRBJ1-5	ATYDTGFQTQH
TRBV15	-	TRBJ2-2	ATSRERTGSGTSGNTGELF
TRBV6-6	-	TRBJ1-5	ASSYGSNQPQH
TRBV13	few	TRBJ1-6	ASRPGQGGSPLH
TRBV29-1	-	TRBJ1-2	SVVGVRDYGYT
TRBV6-5	-	TRBJ1-2	ASSYSPPNYGYT
TRBV7-6	-	TRBJ1-5	ASSLVPGDRGGNQPQH
TRBV7-6	large	TRBJ2-1	ASSLWSRVRSVPEQF
TRBV27	-	TRBJ1-2	ASSAYSGFNYGYT
TRBV7-6	-	TRBJ1-4	ASSLGLGGREKLF
TRBV27	-	TRBJ2-3	ASSSGPATDTQY
TRBV28	once	TRBJ2-5	ASSLTVLAASAQETQY
TRBV1	-	TRBJ1-3	TSSPLGLTSGNTIY
TRBV27	-	TRBJ2-7	ASKQGAHEQY
TRBV30	-	TRBJ1-1	AWGGFTGLTEAF
TRBV5-4	few	TRBJ2-7	ASGWSSGSYEQY
TRBV5-5	-	TRBJ1-4	ASSWGGLDEKLF